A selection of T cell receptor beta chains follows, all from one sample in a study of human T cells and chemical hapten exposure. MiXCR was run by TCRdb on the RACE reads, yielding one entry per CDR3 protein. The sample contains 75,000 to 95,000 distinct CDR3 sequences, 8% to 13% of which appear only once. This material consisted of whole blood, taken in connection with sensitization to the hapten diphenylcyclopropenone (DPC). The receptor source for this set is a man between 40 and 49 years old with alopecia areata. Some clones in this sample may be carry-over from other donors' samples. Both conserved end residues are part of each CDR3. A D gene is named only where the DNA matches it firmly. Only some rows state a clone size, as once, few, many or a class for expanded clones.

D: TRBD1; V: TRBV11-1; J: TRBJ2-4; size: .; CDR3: CASSSTGDGYIQYF; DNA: TGTGCCAGCAGCTCGACAGGGGACGGGTACATTCAGTACTTC
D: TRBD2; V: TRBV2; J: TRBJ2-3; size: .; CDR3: CASSLAGVTDTQYF; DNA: TGTGCCAGCAGTCTAGCGGGAGTAACAGATACGCAGTATTTT
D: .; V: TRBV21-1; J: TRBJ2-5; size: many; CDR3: CASSPLGGRGYQETQYF; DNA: TGTGCCAGCAGCCCATTGGGAGGGAGAGGGTACCAAGAGACCCAGTACTTC
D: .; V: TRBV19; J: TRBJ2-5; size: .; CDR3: CASNGYQETQYF; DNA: TGTGCCAGTAATGGGTACCAAGAGACCCAGTACTTC
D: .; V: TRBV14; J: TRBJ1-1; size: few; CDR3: CASSQAYSNTEAFF; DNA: TGTGCCAGCAGCCAAGCCTACAGTAACACTGAAGCTTTCTTT
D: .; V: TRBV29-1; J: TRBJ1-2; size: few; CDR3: CSVESKGSGYGYTF; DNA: TGCAGCGTTGAGTCGAAGGGCTCGGGGTATGGCTACACCTTC
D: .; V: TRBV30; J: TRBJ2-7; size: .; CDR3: CAWTPPTAYLYEQYF; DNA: TGTGCCTGGACCCCTCCCACAGCCTATCTCTACGAGCAGTACTTC
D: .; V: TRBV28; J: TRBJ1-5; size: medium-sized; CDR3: CASSLSPGRSNQPQHF; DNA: TGTGCCAGCAGTTTAAGTCCGGGAAGGAGCAATCAGCCCCAGCATTTT
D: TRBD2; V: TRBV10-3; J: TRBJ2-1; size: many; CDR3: CAIRGLAVTYNEQFF; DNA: TGTGCCATCAGGGGACTAGCGGTAACCTACAATGAGCAGTTCTTC
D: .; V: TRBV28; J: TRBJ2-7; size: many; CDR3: CASSFVGPPREQYF; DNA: TGTGCCAGCAGTTTCGTCGGGCCCCCAAGAGAGCAGTACTTC
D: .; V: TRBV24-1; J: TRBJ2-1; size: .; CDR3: CATSDASFREQFF; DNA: TGTGCCACCAGTGATGCATCCTTCCGGGAGCAGTTCTTC
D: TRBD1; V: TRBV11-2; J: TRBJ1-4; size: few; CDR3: CASSLNRGREKLFF; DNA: TGTGCCAGCAGCCTTAACAGGGGACGCGAAAAACTGTTTTTT
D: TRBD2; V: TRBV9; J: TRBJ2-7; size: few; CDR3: CASSVGPSGSYEQYF; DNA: TGTGCCAGCAGCGTAGGGCCCAGCGGGAGTTACGAGCAGTACTTC
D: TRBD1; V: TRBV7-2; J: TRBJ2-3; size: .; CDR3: CASSLAWGQGLSDTQYF; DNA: TGTGCCAGCAGCTTAGCCTGGGGACAGGGACTGTCAGATACGCAGTATTTT
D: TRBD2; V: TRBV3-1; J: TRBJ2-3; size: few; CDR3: CASSLVAGVGTDTQYF; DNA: TGTGCCAGCAGCCTAGTAGCGGGAGTGGGCACAGATACGCAGTATTTT
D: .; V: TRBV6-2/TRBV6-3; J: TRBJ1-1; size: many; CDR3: CASSYSSQGNTEAFF; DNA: TGTGCCAGCAGTTACTCTTCCCAGGGGAACACTGAAGCTTTCTTT
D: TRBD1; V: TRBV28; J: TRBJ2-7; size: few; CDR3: CASSLARTGSHEQYF; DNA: TGTGCCAGCAGTTTGGCGAGGACAGGGAGCCACGAGCAGTACTTC
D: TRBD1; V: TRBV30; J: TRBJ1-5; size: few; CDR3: CAWTGGSNQPQHF; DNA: TGTGCCTGGACAGGGGGCAGCAATCAGCCCCAGCATTTT
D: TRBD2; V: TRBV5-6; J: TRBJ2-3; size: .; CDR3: CASSNGGGWTDTQYF; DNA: TGTGCCAGCTCCAACGGGGGAGGGTGGACAGATACGCAGTATTTT
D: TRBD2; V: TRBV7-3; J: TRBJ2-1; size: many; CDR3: CASSLRGVTSDNEQFF; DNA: TGTGCCAGCAGCTTAAGGGGCGTGACTAGCGACAATGAGCAGTTCTTC
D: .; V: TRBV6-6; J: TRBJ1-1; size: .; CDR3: CASTTGGEGTEAFF; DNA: TGTGCCAGCACCACCGGGGGGGAAGGGACTGAAGCTTTCTTT
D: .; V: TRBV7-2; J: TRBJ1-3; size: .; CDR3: CASSFGPFSGNTIYF; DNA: TGTGCCAGCAGCTTCGGGCCCTTCTCTGGAAACACCATATATTTT
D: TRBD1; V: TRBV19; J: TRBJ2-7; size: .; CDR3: CASSRQGTSYEQYF; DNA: TGTGCCAGTAGCCGACAGGGGACCTCCTACGAGCAGTACTTC
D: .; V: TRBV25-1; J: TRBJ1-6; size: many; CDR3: CASSYFSGTGNSPLHF; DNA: TGTGCCAGCAGTTATTTTTCCGGGACGGGCAATTCACCCCTCCACTTT